These T cell receptor beta chains were read from a single sample in a study of blood T cell repertoires in COVID-19. The protocol was immunoSEQ multiplex PCR, while the TCRdb copy is restricted to in-frame clones and leaves out a portion. The sample lists under 400,000 clones, roughly nine tenths occurring once. The material sequenced was peripheral blood. All receptors derive from an older woman with COVID-19, enrolled during active disease. Both conserved end residues are part of each CDR3. A D gene is named only where the DNA matches it firmly. Some rows have no size entry. The others give once, few or many, or a class for an expanded clone.

clone_size	d_call	j_call	v_call	cdr3_nt	cdr3_aa
NA	TRBD2	TRBJ2-7	TRBV10-3	TGTGCCTCCAACAGGGGAAGCGGGGGGTCATACGAGCAGTACTTC	CASNRGSGGSYEQYF
NA	NA	TRBJ1-1	TRBV30	TGTGCCTGGACCATGGGGACATTGAACACTGAAGCTTTCTTT	CAWTMGTLNTEAFF
NA	NA	TRBJ2-1	TRBV3-1/TRBV3-2	TGTGCCAGCAGCCCACCGCCGGGCGGGGGCTCCCCGAGCTCCTACAATGAGCAGTTCTTC	CASSPPPGGGSPSSYNEQFF
NA	NA	TRBJ2-1	TRBV7-8	TGTGCCAGCAGCTTAGGAAGGACAATTATCTACAATGAGCAGTTCTTC	CASSLGRTIIYNEQFF
NA	NA	TRBJ1-4	TRBV5-1	TGCGCCAGCAGCTTGGTAGGGGGTAGTGAAAAACTGTTTTTT	CASSLVGGSEKLFF
NA	NA	TRBJ2-2	TRBV18	TGTGCCAGCTCTCCGGGACAGAACACCGGGGAGCTGTTTTTT	CASSPGQNTGELFF
NA	NA	TRBJ1-1	TRBV7-2	TGTGCCAGCAGCTTAAATTCGAGGATCACTGAAGCTTTCTTT	CASSLNSRITEAFF
NA	TRBD1	TRBJ1-1	TRBV19	TGTGCCAGTAGTATAGGGTTGCAGGGGGCCCCTGAAGCTTTCTTT	CASSIGLQGAPEAFF
once	TRBD1	TRBJ2-7	TRBV11-2	TGTGCCAGCAGCTGGCCGGGACAGGGAACCGAGCAGTACTTC	CASSWPGQGTEQYF
NA	NA	TRBJ2-2	TRBV2	TGTGCCAGCAAAGAGAGGAACACCGGGGAGCTGTTTTTT	CASKERNTGELFF
NA	NA	TRBJ1-3	TRBV6-6	TGTGCCAGCAGCCTGGCGGGCTCTGGAAACACCATATATTTT	CASSLAGSGNTIYF
once	NA	TRBJ2-3	TRBV5-1	TGCGCCAGCAGCACGGCCGACGGAGCCACAGATACGCAGTATTTT	CASSTADGATDTQYF
NA	NA	TRBJ1-1	TRBV21-1	TGTGCCAGGGGGCACCCTGAAGCTTTCTTT	CARGHPEAFF
once	NA	TRBJ1-5	TRBV12-3/TRBV12-4	TGTGCCAGCAGCCTCAGCGACAGGCAGCCCCAGCATTTT	CASSLSDRQPQHF
NA	NA	TRBJ1-5	TRBV10-3	TGTGCCATCAGTGAGGGGGCTAGCAATCAGCCCCAGCATTTT	CAISEGASNQPQHF
NA	NA	TRBJ2-5	TRBV5-4	TGTGCCAGCAGCTTTGCCGGGGGGCGGGTGGAGACCCAGTACTTC	CASSFAGGRVETQYF
NA	NA	TRBJ1-2	TRBV7-9	TGTGCCAGCAGTATACAGGCTAACTATGGCTACACCTTC	CASSIQANYGYTF
few	NA	TRBJ1-3	TRBV7-2	TGTGCCAGCAGCTTAGGTTACGTGTCAGGGCAAAACACCATATATTTT	CASSLGYVSGQNTIYF
few	TRBD1	TRBJ1-5	TRBV27	TGTGCTTTAGGACAGGGGCCCTCTTATCAGCCCCAGCATTTT	CALGQGPSYQPQHF
NA	TRBD2	TRBJ2-5	TRBV4-1	TGCGCCAGCAGCCCAGCGGGGGGGCCGGAGACCCAGTACTTC	CASSPAGGPETQYF
NA	NA	TRBJ1-3	TRBV6-5	TGTGCCAGCAGTTACGCCATGGTCCGGGGGGGCACCATATATTTT	CASSYAMVRGGTIYF
NA	NA	TRBJ1-3	TRBV4-1	TGCGCCAGCAGCCCTTTCGAGGGCTCTGGAAACACCATATATTTT	CASSPFEGSGNTIYF
NA	TRBD1	TRBJ1-6	TRBV4-1	TGCGCCAGCAGCCCGGACAGGGAAAATTCACCCCTCCACTTT	CASSPDRENSPLHF
NA	NA	TRBJ2-7	TRBV3-1/TRBV3-2	TGTGCCAGCAGCCAAGGTAGGGGTGTGCAGTACTTC	CASSQGRGVQYF
NA	NA	TRBJ2-1	TRBV7-2	TGTGCCAGCAGACTCGGAGGGGGCGGGTACAATGAGCAGTTCTTC	CASRLGGGGYNEQFF
NA	NA	TRBJ2-7	TRBV5-6	TGTGCCAGCAGCTTTGGCCTCACAGGGAGCTACGAGCAGTACTTC	CASSFGLTGSYEQYF
NA	NA	TRBJ1-2	TRBV5-1	TGCGCCAGCAGCTTGGAACAGGGAAGCCCCTCTAACTATGGCTACACCTTC	CASSLEQGSPSNYGYTF
NA	TRBD2	TRBJ2-7	TRBV2	TGTGCCAGCATTCAACCCGGGGGGGCCAAGAACGAGCAGTACTTC	CASIQPGGAKNEQYF
few	NA	TRBJ1-1	TRBV12-3/TRBV12-4	TGTGCCAGCAAAGTGGGAGGGATGGCTGAAGCTTTCTTT	CASKVGGMAEAFF
NA	NA	TRBJ1-2	TRBV7-9	TGTGCCAGCAGTTTTCCCAGTGGACAGCTCGGGTACTATGGCTACACCTTC	CASSFPSGQLGYYGYTF
NA	TRBD1	TRBJ1-2	TRBV14	TGTGCCAGCAGCCAAATACAGGGGGCCATGGGCTACACCTTC	CASSQIQGAMGYTF
NA	TRBD1	TRBJ1-5	TRBV10-2	TGCGCCAGCAGTGATCATATGACAGGGGGCGGTCAGCCCCAGCATTTT	CASSDHMTGGGQPQHF
NA	TRBD1	TRBJ1-2	TRBV7-2	TGTGCCAGCAGCTTAGGACAGGGTCCAGGCTATGGCTACACCTTC	CASSLGQGPGYGYTF
NA	NA	TRBJ2-1	TRBV11-3	TGTGCCAGCAGCTTAGGAGGGCGGGGCCCCTACAATGAGCAGTTCTTC	CASSLGGRGPYNEQFF
NA	TRBD1	TRBJ1-2	TRBV4-1	TGCGCCAGCAGCCGGGTAGGGGGCGATGGCTACACCTTC	CASSRVGGDGYTF
NA	NA	TRBJ2-3	TRBV19	TGTGCCAGTCAGAGGGGCACAGATACGCAGTATTTT	CASQRGTDTQYF
NA	NA	TRBJ1-5	TRBV5-6	TGTGCCAGCAGCTTGTCGGGAGCTTATCAGCCCCAGCATTTT	CASSLSGAYQPQHF
NA	NA	TRBJ2-1	TRBV7-9	TGTGCCAGCAGCCATCCGAGCAAGGGGTCCAATGAGCAGTTCTTC	CASSHPSKGSNEQFF
NA	TRBD1	TRBJ1-4	TRBV18	TGTGCCAGCTCACCCATCGACAGGGCCGAGGAAAAACTGTTTTTT	CASSPIDRAEEKLFF
NA	TRBD2	TRBJ2-7	TRBV13	TGTGCCACCAGGTCGGGGGGCTACGAGCAGTACTTC	CATRSGGYEQYF
NA	TRBD1	TRBJ1-2	TRBV28	TGTGCCAGTTGGGACAGCTTTTATGGCTACACCTTC	CASWDSFYGYTF
NA	NA	TRBJ1-1	TRBV19	TGTGCCAGTAGTGGCCTCACTGAAGCTTTCTTT	CASSGLTEAFF
NA	TRBD2	TRBJ2-5	TRBV12-3/TRBV12-4	TGTGCCAGCAGTGCCCGGGGGGCCCAGTACTTC	CASSARGAQYF
NA	NA	TRBJ1-1	TRBV18	TGTGCCAGCTCAGAGACAAACACTGAAGCTTTCTTT	CASSETNTEAFF
NA	NA	TRBJ2-4	TRBV10-1	TGCGCCAGCAGGGACAGAGGAAGAAACATTCAGTACTTC	CASRDRGRNIQYF
NA	NA	TRBJ2-2	TRBV27	TGTGCCAGCAGCCCCGGCCTAGCGAACACCGGGGAGCTGTTTTTT	CASSPGLANTGELFF
NA	TRBD1	TRBJ1-5	TRBV18	TGTGCCAGCTCATCGGACAGGGGGCAGCCCCAGCATTTT	CASSSDRGQPQHF
NA	NA	TRBJ1-1	TRBV5-1	TGCGCCAGCAGCTTGGCCGGCCGGAGGAACACTGAAGCTTTCTTT	CASSLAGRRNTEAFF
NA	NA	TRBJ1-2	TRBV5-1	TGCGCCAGCAGCTTATCCGGGACAACAACTAACTATGGCTACACCTTC	CASSLSGTTTNYGYTF
NA	NA	TRBJ1-1	TRBV19	TGTGCCAGTAGCCAGAACACTGAAGCTTTCTTT	CASSQNTEAFF
few	TRBD1	TRBJ1-2	TRBV2	TGTGCCAGCAGTGATGCAGTCGGCAGGGGGCGCAGCTATGGCTACACCTTC	CASSDAVGRGRSYGYTF
NA	TRBD1	TRBJ1-2	TRBV10-3	TGTGCCATCAGTTCCAGGGGGTATACGGATGGCTACACCTTC	CAISSRGYTDGYTF
NA	TRBD2	TRBJ2-2	TRBV10-1	TGCGCCAGCAGTGTCAATGCGGGGGGTACCGGGGAGCTGTTTTTT	CASSVNAGGTGELFF
NA	NA	TRBJ1-1	TRBV7-9	TGTGCCAGCAGCACTCAGGGAGGCACTGAAGCTTTCTTT	CASSTQGGTEAFF
NA	TRBD2	TRBJ2-3	TRBV7-8	TGTGCCAGCAGTCGAGCGGGGGGGTTCACAGATACGCAGTATTTT	CASSRAGGFTDTQYF